This is a list of T cell receptor beta chains from one sample in a study of cytomegalovirus exposure and HLA in healthy donors. Sequencing used immunoSEQ multiplex PCR; TCRdb keeps in-frame clones, though not all of them. The data show around 200,000 clones, just under 70% seen once. The sequencing sample was made of PBMCs. The receptors derive from a man aged 35 to 55 in good health and CMV-seropositive. CDR3s include the opening cysteine and the closing phenylalanine or tryptophan. The D gene is left open where the match is weak. Clone size is given for some rows only: seen once, a few or many times, or a class if the clone is expanded.

j_gene | abundance | d_gene | v_gene | CDR3nt | CDR3aa
TRBJ2-5 | - | - | TRBV28 | TGTGCCAGCAGTTTTCCCTCGGGAGAGACCCAGTACTTC | CASSFPSGETQYF
TRBJ1-3 | - | TRBD1 | TRBV28 | TGTGCCAGCAGTTTTTGGGACAGTCCTAGAAGGGGCTCTGGAAACACCATATATTTT | CASSFWDSPRRGSGNTIYF
TRBJ2-7 | - | TRBD2 | TRBV2 | TGTGCCAGCAGTGAAGCCGGACTAGCGGCCTCCTACGAGCAGTACTTC | CASSEAGLAASYEQYF
TRBJ2-7 | - | - | TRBV6-1 | TGTGCCAGCAGTGCTACCACGCCCTACGAGCAGTACTTC | CASSATTPYEQYF
TRBJ2-4 | - | - | TRBV7-4 | TGTGCCAGCAGCTTAGAGCTAGCCAAAAACATTCAGTACTTC | CASSLELAKNIQYF
TRBJ2-5 | - | - | TRBV9 | TGTGCCAGCAGCGCCCGCCGTGGGCATATCGAGACCCAGTACTTC | CASSARRGHIETQYF
TRBJ2-1 | - | - | TRBV2 | TGTGCCAGCAGTCCCTCGGGAAACGGTGAGCAGTTCTTC | CASSPSGNGEQFF
TRBJ1-1 | - | - | TRBV18 | TGTGCCAGCTCGCCCGGTGTTCAGGGCACTGAAGCTTTCTTT | CASSPGVQGTEAFF
TRBJ2-1 | - | TRBD2 | TRBV12-5 | TGTGCTAGTGGCTCGGGGACTAGCGGGGGGGTAGTATTCCATGAGCAGTTCTTC | CASGSGTSGGVVFHEQFF
TRBJ1-2 | few | - | TRBV10-1 | TGCGCCAGCAGTGAAGGGACATATGGCTACACCTTC | CASSEGTYGYTF
TRBJ1-2 | - | TRBD1 | TRBV6-6 | TGTGCCAGCAGCTCCCCAGGGGGCGATGGCTATGGCTACACCTTC | CASSSPGGDGYGYTF
TRBJ2-3 | - | - | TRBV7-3 | TGTGCCAGCAGCTTAACGCGGGACTCGGACCCACTGTATTTT | CASSLTRDSDPLYF
TRBJ2-3 | - | TRBD1 | TRBV14 | TGTGCCAGCAGCTTACAGGGGACAGATACGCAGTATTTT | CASSLQGTDTQYF
TRBJ1-1 | - | TRBD1 | TRBV5-6 | TGTGCCAGCAGCTTTAGGACAGGGGGTATCAGCACTGAAGCTTTCTTT | CASSFRTGGISTEAFF
TRBJ1-4 | - | - | TRBV15 | TGTGCCACCAGCAGAGATATCGGGAGGGAAAAACTGTTTTTT | CATSRDIGREKLFF
TRBJ2-5 | - | TRBD1 | TRBV6-5 | TGTGCCAGCAGTTACGACCTGGACAGGGGGCAAGAGACCCAGTACTTC | CASSYDLDRGQETQYF
TRBJ2-7 | - | TRBD2 | TRBV15 | TGTGCCACCAGCAGAGATAGGACTAGGGACTACGAGCAGTACTTC | CATSRDRTRDYEQYF
TRBJ1-5 | - | - | TRBV10-3 | TGTGCCATCAGCGACAGCTACCTTAGCAATCAGCCCCAGCATTTT | CAISDSYLSNQPQHF
TRBJ2-7 | - | - | TRBV7-2 | TGTGCCAGCAGCCCACGCCTTGGACAGACCATGCAGTACTTC | CASSPRLGQTMQYF
TRBJ2-7 | - | TRBD1 | TRBV4-1 | TGCGCCAGCAGCCAAGGAGGGCAGGGGGCCTACGAGCAGTACTTC | CASSQGGQGAYEQYF
TRBJ1-4 | - | - | TRBV19 | TGTGCCAGTAGTATTTTGGGGCCAACTAATGAAAAACTGTTTTTT | CASSILGPTNEKLFF
TRBJ1-3 | - | TRBD1 | TRBV6-1 | TGTGCCAGCAGTGAGAGACAGGGAGGCCTCTCTGGAAACACCATATATTTT | CASSERQGGLSGNTIYF
TRBJ2-3 | few | TRBD2 | TRBV9 | TGTGCCAGCGGGACTAGCGGCACAGATACGCAGTATTTT | CASGTSGTDTQYF
TRBJ1-1 | - | - | TRBV2 | TGTGCCAGCACCGCGGACAAGAACACTGAAGCTTTCTTT | CASTADKNTEAFF
TRBJ1-1 | - | - | TRBV29-1 | TGCAGCGTTGCTCGGGGGGCGAGCACTGAAGCTTTCTTT | CSVARGASTEAFF
TRBJ1-2 | once | - | TRBV6-5 | TGTGCCAGCAGTCCGCAGGGTCGCAGGGGAAAGAGCTACACCTTC | CASSPQGRRGKSYTF
TRBJ1-4 | - | - | TRBV4-3 | TGCGCCAGCAGCCAAGAAACCTTAAGGGCCTCGGGGTCAACTAATGAAAAACTGTTTTTT | CASSQETLRASGSTNEKLFF
TRBJ1-1 | few | - | TRBV6-5 | TGTGCCAGCAGTTACTCGCGGGCCCCGGAAGCTTTCTTT | CASSYSRAPEAFF
TRBJ2-1 | - | - | TRBV6-6 | TGTGCCAGCAGACCCCTTTGGGACACAGACAATGAGCAGTTCTTC | CASRPLWDTDNEQFF
TRBJ2-5 | once | - | TRBV29-1 | TGCAGCGTTGGAGGAGCGCAGGGCAAAGAGACCCAGTACTTC | CSVGGAQGKETQYF
TRBJ1-1 | - | TRBD1 | TRBV29-1 | TGCAGCGTTGAAGGGACAGGGAACACTGAAGCTTTCTTT | CSVEGTGNTEAFF
TRBJ1-1 | few | TRBD1 | TRBV5-1 | TGCGCCAGCAGCTTGAGGGGACAGCTGAACACTGAAGCTTTCTTT | CASSLRGQLNTEAFF
TRBJ2-5 | - | TRBD1 | TRBV7-7 | TGTGCCAGCAGCTTAGGAGGGACAGGGGGAGAGACCCAGTACTTC | CASSLGGTGGETQYF
TRBJ2-7 | - | - | TRBV18 | TGTGCCAGCTCACCAAGTGCTAAGACAGTTCTAGAATACGAGCAGTACTTC | CASSPSAKTVLEYEQYF
TRBJ2-7 | - | - | TRBV10-1 | TGCGCCAGTTCACCGGGGACTCCCCTCGAGCAGTACTTC | CASSPGTPLEQYF
TRBJ2-2 | - | - | TRBV6-4 | TGTGCCACTTCCCCCTCGAACACCGGGGAGCTGTTTTTT | CATSPSNTGELFF
TRBJ1-1 | - | - | TRBV6-5 | TGTGCCACCGCTTCCCTGACTTCGAACACTGAAGCTTTCTTT | CATASLTSNTEAFF
TRBJ1-3 | - | - | TRBV6-1 | TGTGCCAGCAGTCGCCGTGCGGGGTCAAACACCATATATTTT | CASSRRAGSNTIYF